This T cell receptor (beta chain) was recovered during a study of blood T cell repertoires in COVID-19. Germline values: CDR1 LGHDT, CDR2 YNNKEL (reference sequence). The CDR3 extends over 12 amino acids. V was cut by 0 bases and J by 11 bases, with 7 bases left in between. Measured with immunoSEQ multiplex PCR; TCRdb has only the in-frame clones, and not every one. Among approximately 51,000 clones listed, approximately 85% were seen once. V usage is TRBV3-1 (or the pseudogene TRBV3-2) and J usage is TRBJ1-4; D is undetermined. This receptor was identified in a human donor in a cohort sampled during active COVID-19. The source material was peripheral blood. The CDR3 here is CASSQEGGKLFF. CDR3 coding DNA: TGTGCCAGCAGCCAAGAAGGAGGGAAACTGTTTTTT.